The T cell receptor beta chain under discussion was sequenced for a study of Graves' ophthalmopathy and Graves' hyperthyroidism. With 2 bases removed from V and 10 bases from J, the gap between germline ends came to 9 bases. The CDR3 covers 13 residues. Germline V gene lookup returns CDR1 SEHNR and CDR2 FQNEAQ (reference sequence). Transcripts of RNA were the source for amplifying TCR beta CDR3 regions. The authors performed first-round RT-PCR with HTBI primers and then a second-round multiplex PCR. TCRdb independently ran MiXCR on the multiplex PCR reads; one entry per CDR3 protein. The sample comprises over a million distinct CDR3 sequences, 35% to 45% of which are singletons, and roughly 11% rests with the top ten.

The sequenced sample consisted of peripheral blood or thyroid tissue (not recorded which). The chain combines TRBV7-9 with TRBJ1-6, with unresolved D. The receptor was isolated from an adult man with Graves' hyperthyroidism. In nucleotides, the CDR3 is TGTGCCAGCAGCTTAAGTTTCAGCTCACCCCTCCACTTT. This sequence encodes CASSLSFSSPLHF.